This T cell receptor (beta chain) was profiled in a study of blood T cell repertoires in COVID-19. Turning to the study itself: Donors in the United States, Italy and Spain gave samples during acute or convalescent COVID-19.

CDR3 length equals 17 residues. The germline CDR1 and CDR2 sequences are SSHAT and FNYEAQ (reference sequence). Remarks on this clone: The germline gene is not matched at one end of the junction; a read error may be the cause.

Original processing methods: For nucleated cells, counts were estimated from reference gene primer amplification. Some clones are missing from TCRdb's copy, which holds only in-frame ones; the method was immunoSEQ multiplex PCR. D and trimming come from the DNA, and the V and J calls and clone size come from that table. In the table there are some 190,000 clones, 70% to 90% of which are singletons. This sequence joins TRBV7-7 and TRBJ2-5, with a possible D match to TRBD2 (6 bases). The sequenced material came from peripheral blood. This TCR came from an elderly woman with acute or convalescent COVID-19. The CDR3, as DNA: TGTGCTAGCAGCTTATCGGGTGGGGACTTAACCGGAGAGACCCAGTACTTC. Translation gives CASSLSGGDLTGETQYF.